This TCR beta chain was recorded in a study of T-cell memory formation after mild COVID-19 (dated by TCRdb to 2020 to 2023). Turning to the overall study: TCR sequence clusters from the two donors were found to be largely donor specific. In a couple of donors, T-cell clones that expanded and contracted after mild COVID-19 were tracked by sequencing TCRalpha and TCRbeta repertoires over time. The cohort comprised two young, previously healthy adult volunteers, one female and one male. Study-wide findings and limitations: Contracting CD4+ clones were found mainly in CM and EM memory subsets, while CD8+ clones were enriched in EMRA. Clones contracting from day 15 to 85 had balanced CD4/CD8 phenotypes, while a second wave expanding from day 15 to 37 was biased towards CD4+. SARS-CoV-2 specificity of the second-wave clones peaking on day 37 was not confirmed. The study included only two mild cases, and larger cohorts that include severe cases with pre-infection samples were judged to be necessary. The detection of some responding clones in pre-infection memory suggests that pre-existing cross-reactive memory T cells joined the SARS-CoV-2 response.

Of note for this clonotype: There is no known antigen for this receptor. Qualities for individual bases were not recorded, and no much larger clone is one base off.

These reads were obtained on an Illumina NovaSeq 6000. Using 5'RACE with constant-segment primers, TCRalpha and TCRbeta cDNA libraries were constructed, with sample barcodes and unique molecular identifiers added in the process. Trizol reagent was used to extract RNA from every sample. Amplification of the libraries took two PCR steps, and the second step added a second sample barcode plus Illumina TruSeq adapters. Sequencing of libraries was performed on an Illumina NovaSeq with 2 x 150 bp paired-end reads. Concerning the study's data processing: Reads were demultiplexed and collapsed into UMI-guided consensus sequences with migec v1.2.7. Using mixcr v2.1.11, UMI consensuses were aligned to TRA and TRB V and J templates and then assembled into clonotypes. A clonotype was counted as expanded or contracted only when both edgeR and NoisET called the clonotype significant, with the noise models trained on biological replicates. For edgeR calls, a false discovery rate-adjusted p below 0.01 and a log2 fold-change threshold of 1 were applied. As an exploratory analysis of dynamics, max-normalized trajectories of the 1000 most abundant clonotypes were examined by PCA with hierarchical clustering. Separately sequenced CD4+ and CD8+ repertoires were used to assign the CD4 or CD8 phenotype of responding clones. The public reads were quality trimmed at Q25 with fastp and then assembled into clones with MiXCR by TCRdb, keeping productive beta chains. Rows with one shared CDR3 protein collapse into an entry with the most common genes and DNA. TCRdb, not the original authors, processed these V and J calls. The sample records 350,000 to 400,000 distinct CDR3 sequences, 14% of which are singletons. The top ten clones comprise about 22% of the sample.

Ficoll-Paque density gradient centrifugation was used to isolate PBMCs. CDR1 SGHNT and CDR2 YYREEE are derived from the germline V gene (reference sequence). Spanning cysteine to phenylalanine, the CDR3 consists of 15 amino acids. Of all the DNA, just the CDR3 is kept, 45 bases in frame from base 1. Trimmed from V: 0 bases; trimmed from J: 0 bases; junction bases lacking a gene match: 1. This TCR was sampled from a young man who had mild COVID-19 (a few samples of this study predate the infection). The sample titles of this study are shuffled in the database, so cell type and time point are left out; the donor was told from shared clones. The chain is made from TRBV5-4 and TRBJ2-7, and 9 junction bases match TRBD2. Sequencing was carried out using PBMCs or a T cell subset sorted from them (not recorded which). CDR3 region: CASSLAAGGSYEQYF. The DNA sequence is as follows: TGTGCCAGCAGCTTGGCAGCGGGGGGCTCCTACGAGCAGTACTTC. The CDR3, completed at both ends by the reference TRBV5-4 and TRBJ2-7 genes, gives the full variable domain ETGVTQSPTHLIKTRGQQVTLRCSSQSGHNTVSWYQQALGQGPQFIFQYYREEENGRGNFPPRFSGLQFPNYSSELNVNALELDDSALYLCASSLAAGGSYEQYFGPGTRLTVT.